This T cell receptor beta chain appears in the sequencing data of a study of regulatory T cells in long-lasting Graves disease. In this sample, this clonotype turned up many times. What it recognizes is unknown. The CDR3 contains 18 residues. V lost 3 bases, J lost 0 bases, and 8 bases stayed unmatched. CDR1 and CDR2 from the germline V gene are MDHEN and SYDVKM. Study conclusions and caveats: Thyroid tissue was not studied; only peripheral blood was. For persistent Graves' patients, TCR diversity was lower than for newly diagnosed ones.

Described time point: persistent/refractory GD, antithyroid drugs over 5 years with positive TRAb. After RNA was extracted from PBMCs, the TCR library was made from it. Each of the patients was recruited from an endocrinology department situated in Xi'an, China. Arm-PCR of CDR3 regions and iRepertoire HTBI primers were used to build TCR beta libraries. TCRdb independently ran MiXCR on the multiplex PCR reads; one entry per CDR3 protein. The data contain 400,000 to 500,000 distinct CDR3 sequences, around a fifth of them singletons. Here the sequenced sample was peripheral blood mononuclear cells (PBMCs), taken when the disease was refractory, from a patient treated with antithyroid drugs. The V and J genes are TRBV28 and TRBJ2-7; 13 bases are shared with TRBD2. The origin of this receptor is a female donor with Graves disease. This CDR3 reads CASSFRTSGSGSSYEQYF. The CDR3 DNA sequence: TGTGCCAGCAGTTTTAGGACTAGCGGGAGTGGGAGCTCCTACGAGCAGTACTTC.